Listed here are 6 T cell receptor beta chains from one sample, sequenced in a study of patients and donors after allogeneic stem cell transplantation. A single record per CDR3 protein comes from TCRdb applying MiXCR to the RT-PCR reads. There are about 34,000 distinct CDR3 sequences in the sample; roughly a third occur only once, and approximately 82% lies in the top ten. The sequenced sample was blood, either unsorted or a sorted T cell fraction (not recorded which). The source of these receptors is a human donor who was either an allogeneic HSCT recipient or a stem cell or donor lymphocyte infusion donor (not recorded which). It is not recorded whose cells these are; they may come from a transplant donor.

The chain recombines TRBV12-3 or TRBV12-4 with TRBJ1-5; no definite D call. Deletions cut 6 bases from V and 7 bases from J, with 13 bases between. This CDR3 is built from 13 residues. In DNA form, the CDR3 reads TGTGCCAGCAGCCGCGTGGTGAGGCAGCCCCAGCATTTT. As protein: CASSRVVRQPQHF.

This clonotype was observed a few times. CDR3: CASSWTEVEAFF. The CDR3 bases are TGTGCCAGCAGCTGGACAGAGGTTGAGGCTTTCTTT. The V and J genes are TRBV5-5 and TRBJ1-1; D possibly corresponds to TRBD1 (6 bases). The germline gives CDR1 SGHKS, CDR2 YYEKEE (reference sequence). V was cut by 3 bases and J by 11 bases, with 14 bases left in between. The CDR3 spans 12 residues.

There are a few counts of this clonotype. The CDR3 DNA reads TGTGCCAGCAGTCCAAGACGGGCGGAAACCAATACGCAGTATTTT. As protein: CASSPRRAETNTQYF. The V gene is TRBV27, the J gene TRBJ2-3, with D uncertain. CDR1 and CDR2 (germline): MNHEY, SMNVEV (reference sequence). Trimming cost V 5 bases and J 7 bases, with 19 bases left between them. CDR3 length: 15 residues.

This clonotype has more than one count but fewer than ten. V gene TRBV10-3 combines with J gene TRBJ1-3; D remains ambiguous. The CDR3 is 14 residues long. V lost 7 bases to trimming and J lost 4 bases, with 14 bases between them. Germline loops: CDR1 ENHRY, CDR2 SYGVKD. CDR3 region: CAITTSGGGNTIYF. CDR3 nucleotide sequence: TGTGCCATCACAACCTCGGGCGGCGGAAACACCATATATTTT.

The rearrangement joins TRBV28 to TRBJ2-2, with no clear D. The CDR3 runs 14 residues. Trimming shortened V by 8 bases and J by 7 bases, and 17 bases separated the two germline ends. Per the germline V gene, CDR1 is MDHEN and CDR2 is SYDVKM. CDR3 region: CASGMTGTSGELFF. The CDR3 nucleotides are TGTGCCAGCGGAATGACGGGTACAAGCGGGGAGCTGTTTTTT.

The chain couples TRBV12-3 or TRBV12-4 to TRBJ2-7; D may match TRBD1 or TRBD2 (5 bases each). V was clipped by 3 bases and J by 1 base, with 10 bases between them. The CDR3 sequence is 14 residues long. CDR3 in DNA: TGTGCCAGCAGTTTTGGGACCTCTTCCTACGAGCAGTACTTC. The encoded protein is CASSFGTSSYEQYF.